The present entry profiles one T cell receptor (beta chain) with its context. The data derive from a study of control samples from healthy donors and cancer patients. The germline CDR1 and CDR2 sequences are SGHRS and YFSETQ. Trimming shortened V by 0 bases and J by 3 bases, and 12 bases separated the two germline ends. The CDR3 runs to 15 residues. The protocol was immunoSEQ multiplex PCR, while the TCRdb copy is restricted to in-frame clones and leaves out a portion. The table shows roughly 80,000 clones, with around 92% occurring only once. The receptor was derived from a woman in her fifties or sixties in good health. V usage is TRBV5-1 and J usage is TRBJ1-1; D call uncertain. Sequenced input: blood. In nucleotides, the CDR3 is TGCGCCAGCAGCTTGGGATGGGGTGCCGACACTGAAGCTTTCTTT. It translates to CASSLGWGADTEAFF.